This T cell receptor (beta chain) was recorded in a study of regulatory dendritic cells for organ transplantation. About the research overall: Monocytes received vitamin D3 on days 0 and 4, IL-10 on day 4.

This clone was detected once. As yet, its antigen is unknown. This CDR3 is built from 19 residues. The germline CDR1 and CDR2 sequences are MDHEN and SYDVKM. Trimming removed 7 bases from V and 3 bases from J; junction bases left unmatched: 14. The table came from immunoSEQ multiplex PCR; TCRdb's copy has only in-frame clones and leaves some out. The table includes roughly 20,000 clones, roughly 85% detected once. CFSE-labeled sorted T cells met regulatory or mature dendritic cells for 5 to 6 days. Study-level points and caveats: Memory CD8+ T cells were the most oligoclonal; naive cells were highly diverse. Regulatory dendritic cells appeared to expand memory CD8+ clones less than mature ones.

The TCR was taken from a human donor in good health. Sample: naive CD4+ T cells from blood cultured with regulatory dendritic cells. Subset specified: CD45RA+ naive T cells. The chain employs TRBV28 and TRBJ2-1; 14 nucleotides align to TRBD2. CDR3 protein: CASTTSPGTSGRIYNEQFF. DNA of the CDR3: TGTGCCAGCACCACATCCCCCGGGACTAGCGGGAGAATCTACAATGAGCAGTTCTTC.